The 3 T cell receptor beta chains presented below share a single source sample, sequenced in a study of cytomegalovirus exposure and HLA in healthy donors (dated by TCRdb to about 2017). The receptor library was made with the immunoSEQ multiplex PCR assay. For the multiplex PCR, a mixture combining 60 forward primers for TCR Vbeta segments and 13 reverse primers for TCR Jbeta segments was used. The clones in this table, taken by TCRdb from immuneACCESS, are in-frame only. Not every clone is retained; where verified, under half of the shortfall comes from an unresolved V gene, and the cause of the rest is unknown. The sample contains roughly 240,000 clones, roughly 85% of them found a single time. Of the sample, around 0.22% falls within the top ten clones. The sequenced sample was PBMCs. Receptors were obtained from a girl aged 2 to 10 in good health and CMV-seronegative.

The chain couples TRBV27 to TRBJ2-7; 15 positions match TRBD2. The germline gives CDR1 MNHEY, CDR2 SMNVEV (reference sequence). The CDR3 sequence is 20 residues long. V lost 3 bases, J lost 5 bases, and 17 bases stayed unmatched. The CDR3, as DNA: TGTGCCAGCAGTTTTTTGGGACTAGCGGGGGGCCAGTCAGGGCTCGACGAGCAGTACTTC. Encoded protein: CASSFLGLAGGQSGLDEQYF.

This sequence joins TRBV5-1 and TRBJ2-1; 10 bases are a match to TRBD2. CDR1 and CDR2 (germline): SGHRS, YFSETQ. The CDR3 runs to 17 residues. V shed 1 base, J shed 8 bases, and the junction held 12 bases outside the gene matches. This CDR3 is CASSLLLSSGSSHEQFF. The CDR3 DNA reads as TGCGCCAGCAGCTTGCTCTTGTCTAGCGGGAGTAGCCATGAGCAGTTCTTC.

This chain's CDR3 is CASSPTGGLKYGYTF. DNA of the CDR3: TGTGCCAGCAGCCCCACGGGGGGTTTGAAATATGGCTACACCTTC. The V call is TRBV7-2, the J call TRBJ1-2; D is perhaps TRBD1 (5 bases). CDR1 is SGHTA and CDR2 is FQGNSA in the germline V gene. The CDR3 sequence is 15 residues long. V lost 5 bases and J 5 bases, leaving 18 bases between the germline ends.